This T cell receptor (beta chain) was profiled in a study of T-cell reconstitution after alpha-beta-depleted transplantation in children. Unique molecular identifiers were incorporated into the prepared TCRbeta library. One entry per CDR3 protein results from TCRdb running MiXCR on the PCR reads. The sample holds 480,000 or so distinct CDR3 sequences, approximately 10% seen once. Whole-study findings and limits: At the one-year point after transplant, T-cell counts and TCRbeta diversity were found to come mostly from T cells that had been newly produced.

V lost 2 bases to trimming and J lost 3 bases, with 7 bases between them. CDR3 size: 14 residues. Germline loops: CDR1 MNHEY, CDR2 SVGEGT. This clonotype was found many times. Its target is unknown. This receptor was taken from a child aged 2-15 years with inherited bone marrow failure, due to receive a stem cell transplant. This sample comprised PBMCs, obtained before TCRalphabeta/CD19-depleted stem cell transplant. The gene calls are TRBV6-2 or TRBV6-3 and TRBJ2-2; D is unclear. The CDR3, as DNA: TGTGCCAGCAGTTACGCGCTATACACCGGGGAGCTGTTTTTT. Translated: CASSYALYTGELFF.